Listed here is a single T cell receptor (beta chain). Multiplex PCR in two rounds served to amplify TCR beta CDR3 from genomic DNA. Specific primers for each TRBV and TRBJ gene were what first-round PCR used. TCRdb reprocessed the multiplex PCR reads via MiXCR and lists one record per CDR3 protein. The top ten clones hold around 30% of a sample with tens of thousands of distinct CDR3 sequences, 32% of them seen once. This CDR3 has 14 residues. Germline CDR1 reads MNHNS; CDR2 reads SASEGT. The trim removed 5 bases at V and 6 bases at J, leaving 6 bases unmatched. The data originate from a study of prognosis after radiotherapy for stage I lung cancer. Study in general: Concurrent therapy was given to no patient receiving stereotactic body radiotherapy.

A volume of around 5.9 milliliters of peripheral blood was collected by draw at each of two time points. This sequence was found in a donor at least 50 years old with non-small cell lung cancer. This chain joins TRBV6-1 and TRBJ2-3, with TRBD1 matching over 9 bases. This specimen was PBMCs, taken before or after stereotactic body radiation therapy (not recorded which). CDR3 protein: CASSIQGARDTQYF. CDR3 DNA: TGTGCCAGCAGTATACAGGGGGCGCGTGATACGCAGTATTTT.